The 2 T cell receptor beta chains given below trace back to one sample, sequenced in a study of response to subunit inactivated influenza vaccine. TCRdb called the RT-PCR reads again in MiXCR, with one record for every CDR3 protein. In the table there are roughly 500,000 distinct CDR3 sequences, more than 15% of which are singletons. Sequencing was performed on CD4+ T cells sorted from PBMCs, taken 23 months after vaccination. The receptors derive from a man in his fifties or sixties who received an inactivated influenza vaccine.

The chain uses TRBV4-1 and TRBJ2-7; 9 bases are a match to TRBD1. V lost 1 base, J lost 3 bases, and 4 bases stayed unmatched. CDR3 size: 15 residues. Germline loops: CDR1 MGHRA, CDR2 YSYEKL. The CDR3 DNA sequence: TGCGCCAGCAGCCAAGGCCGGGACAGGGACTACGAGCAGTACTTC. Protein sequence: CASSQGRDRDYEQYF.

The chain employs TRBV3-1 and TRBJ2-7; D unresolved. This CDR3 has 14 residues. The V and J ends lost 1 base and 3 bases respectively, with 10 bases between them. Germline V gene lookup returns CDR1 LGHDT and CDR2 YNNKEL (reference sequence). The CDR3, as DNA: TGTGCCAGCAGCCAAGTTCTCCGTGGCTACGAGCAGTACTTC. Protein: CASSQVLRGYEQYF.